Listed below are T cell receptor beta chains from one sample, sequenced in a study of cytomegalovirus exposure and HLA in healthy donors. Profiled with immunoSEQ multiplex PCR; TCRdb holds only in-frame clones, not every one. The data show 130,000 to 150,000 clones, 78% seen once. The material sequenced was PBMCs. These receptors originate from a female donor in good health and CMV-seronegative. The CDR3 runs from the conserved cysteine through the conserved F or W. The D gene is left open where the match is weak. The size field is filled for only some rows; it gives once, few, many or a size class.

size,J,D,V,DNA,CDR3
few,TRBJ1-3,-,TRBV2,TGTGCCAGTCGAGAGGCGGGCTCTGGAAACACCATATATTTT,CASREAGSGNTIYF
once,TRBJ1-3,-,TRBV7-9,TGTGCCAGCAGCTTAGGAGATTCCTCTGGAAACACCATATATTTT,CASSLGDSSGNTIYF
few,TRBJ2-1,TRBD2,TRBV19,TGTGCCAGCGGACTAGCGGGGGGGAGCTCCTACAATGAGCAGTTCTTC,CASGLAGGSSYNEQFF
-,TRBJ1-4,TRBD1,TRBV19,TGTGCCAGTAGTACAACCGGGACAGGGAGTGAAAAACTGTTTTTT,CASSTTGTGSEKLFF
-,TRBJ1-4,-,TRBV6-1,TGTGCCAGCAGTGTTAACGGAGCTAATGAAAAACTGTTTTTT,CASSVNGANEKLFF
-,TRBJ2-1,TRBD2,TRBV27,TGTGCCAGCAGTTTATGGAGACAGACTAGCACTGAGCAGTTCTTC,CASSLWRQTSTEQFF
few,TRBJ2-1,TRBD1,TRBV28,TGTGCCAGCATGAAAGGGGGCTCTTCCAATGAGCAGTTCTTC,CASMKGGSSNEQFF
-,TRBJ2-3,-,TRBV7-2,TGTGCCAGCAGCTTATCACAGGGCATCACAGATACGCAGTATTTT,CASSLSQGITDTQYF
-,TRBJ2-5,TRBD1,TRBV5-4,TGTGCCAGTACACAGGGGGCCGCCCGGGAGACCCAGTACTTC,CASTQGAARETQYF
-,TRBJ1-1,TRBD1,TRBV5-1,TGCGCCAGCAGCAAGGACAGGCCGGGGGTCACTGAAGCTTTCTTT,CASSKDRPGVTEAFF
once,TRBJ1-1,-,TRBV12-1,TGTGCCAGCAGCCGGGTGGATCGGGGACTTTTTATGAACACTGAAGCTTTCTTT,CASSRVDRGLFMNTEAFF
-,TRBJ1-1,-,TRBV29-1,TGCAGCGTTGAAGGGAGGGGACGTGAAGCTTTCTTT,CSVEGRGREAFF
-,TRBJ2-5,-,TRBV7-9,TGTGCCAGCAGCTTAGAACGGGAACAAGAGACCCAGTACTTC,CASSLEREQETQYF
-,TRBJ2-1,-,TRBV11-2,TGTGCCAGCAGCCTGACGGGGTTACTAGTCGGACATGAGCAGTTCTTC,CASSLTGLLVGHEQFF
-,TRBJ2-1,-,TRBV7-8,TGTGCCAGCAGCTTTAACCGGGACTTCTACAATGAGCAGTTCTTC,CASSFNRDFYNEQFF
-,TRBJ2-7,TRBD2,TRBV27,TGTGCCAGCAGTTTGACCAGCGGGGATTCCTACGAGCAGTACTTC,CASSLTSGDSYEQYF
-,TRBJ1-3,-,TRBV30,TGTGCCGGCCGGGGGGACTCTGGAAACACCATATATTTT,CAGRGDSGNTIYF
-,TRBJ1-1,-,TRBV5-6,TGTGCCAGCAGCAACAGCGGGGACATGAACACTGAAGCTTTCTTT,CASSNSGDMNTEAFF